This T cell receptor (beta chain) is from a study of beta chain features in type 1 diabetes. Germline CDR1 and CDR2: MDHEN and SYDVKM. V dropped 10 bases and J dropped 5; count of bases not matched to a gene: 14. The CDR3 runs 14 residues. This clone has only a few counts. Expressed TCRB transcripts were sequenced, since all the RNA that had been isolated was reverse transcribed. Data came from immunoSEQ multiplex PCR; TCRdb stores just in-frame clones and leaves some out. The sample has almost 350,000 clones, under 8.5% seen once; the top ten hold 0.44%. The sequence was obtained from a woman between 18 and 29 years old in good health. The sample taken for sequencing was central memory CD4+ T cells from blood. This chain joins TRBV28 and TRBJ2-7, with 7 bases identical to TRBD2. The CDR3 is CATLGPTSPHEQYF. The DNA for the CDR3 is TGTGCCACCCTAGGGCCGACTAGCCCCCACGAGCAGTACTTC.